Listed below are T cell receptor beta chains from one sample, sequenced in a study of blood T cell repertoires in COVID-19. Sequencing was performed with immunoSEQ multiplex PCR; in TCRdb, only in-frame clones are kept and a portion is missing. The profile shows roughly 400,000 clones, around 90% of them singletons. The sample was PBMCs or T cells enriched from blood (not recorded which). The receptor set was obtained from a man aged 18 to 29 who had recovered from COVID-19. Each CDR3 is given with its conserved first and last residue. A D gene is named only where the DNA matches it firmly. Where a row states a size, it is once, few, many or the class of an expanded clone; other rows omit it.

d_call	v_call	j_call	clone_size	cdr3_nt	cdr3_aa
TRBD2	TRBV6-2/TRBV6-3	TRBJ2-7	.	TGTGCCAGCAGTTACTACCGACTAGCGGGGGTACCTTACGAGCAGTACTTC	CASSYYRLAGVPYEQYF
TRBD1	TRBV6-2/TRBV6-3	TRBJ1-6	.	TGTGCCAGCAGTTACGTCCGGGGACAGGGGGCAAATAATTCACCCCTCCACTTT	CASSYVRGQGANNSPLHF
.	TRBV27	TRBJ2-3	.	TGTGCCAGCAGGGACTGGGGCACAGATACGCAGTATTTT	CASRDWGTDTQYF
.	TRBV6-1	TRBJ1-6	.	TGTGCCAGCAGTGACCTTACGGGTAATTCACCCCTCCACTTT	CASSDLTGNSPLHF
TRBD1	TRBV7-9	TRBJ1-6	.	TGTGCCAGCAGCGCTGGACAGGGGGCGGGCATGAATTCACCCCTCCACTTT	CASSAGQGAGMNSPLHF
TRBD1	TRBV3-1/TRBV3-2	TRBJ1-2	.	TGTGCCAGCAGCAGTCGATGGGACAGCCTGGCCTATGGCTACACCTTC	CASSSRWDSLAYGYTF
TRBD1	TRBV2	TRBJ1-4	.	TGTGCCAGCAGTCCGAGGCCGGGACAGGGGACAGAAAAACTGTTTTTT	CASSPRPGQGTEKLFF
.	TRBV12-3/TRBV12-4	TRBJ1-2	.	TGTGCCAGCAGTGCCCAGGGCCTCTATGGCTACACCTTC	CASSAQGLYGYTF
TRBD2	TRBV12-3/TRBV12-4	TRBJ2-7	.	TGTGCCAGCAGTTCGGGGACTAGCGGGATTCAGTACTTC	CASSSGTSGIQYF
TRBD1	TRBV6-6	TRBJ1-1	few	TGTGCCAGCAGGGAAAGGACAGGGAACACTGAAGCTTTCTTT	CASRERTGNTEAFF
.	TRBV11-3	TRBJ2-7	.	TGTGCCAGCAGCGTCAGGGGACCAACCTCAAAATCCTACGAGCAGTACTTC	CASSVRGPTSKSYEQYF
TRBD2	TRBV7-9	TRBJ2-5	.	TGTGCCAGCAGCTACTCACTAGCGGGCAACCAAGAGACCCAGTACTTC	CASSYSLAGNQETQYF
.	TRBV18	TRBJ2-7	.	TGTGCCAGCTCACCAATGGGGGGCGAGCAGTACTTC	CASSPMGGEQYF
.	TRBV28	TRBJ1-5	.	TGTGCCAGCGGCCGAGACAGTAGCAATCAGCCCCAGCATTTT	CASGRDSSNQPQHF
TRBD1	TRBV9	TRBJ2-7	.	TGTGCCAGCAGCTCCCGCGACAGGGTAGGATGGTACGAGCAGTACTTC	CASSSRDRVGWYEQYF
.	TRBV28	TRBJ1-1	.	TGTGCCAGCAGTCCCTCGGGACACCCGACTGAAGCTTTCTTT	CASSPSGHPTEAFF
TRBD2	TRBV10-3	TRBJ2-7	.	TGTGCCATCAAATTGGCTAGCGGTTCCTACGAGCAGTACTTC	CAIKLASGSYEQYF
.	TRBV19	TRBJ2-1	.	TGTGCCAGTAGTGCGCGGGGCGTCCTAAAATCCTACAATGAGCAGTTCTTC	CASSARGVLKSYNEQFF
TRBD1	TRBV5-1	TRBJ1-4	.	TGCGCCAGCAGCTCCGGACGGGACAGGGGGCGCGGTGAAAAACTGTTTTTT	CASSSGRDRGRGEKLFF
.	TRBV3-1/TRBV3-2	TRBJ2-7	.	TGTGCCAGCAGCCACGACCCCGGAACTACAACCACCTACGAGCAGTACTTC	CASSHDPGTTTTYEQYF
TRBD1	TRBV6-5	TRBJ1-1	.	TGTGCCACTCAAACAGGGGGAACTGAAGCTTTCTTT	CATQTGGTEAFF
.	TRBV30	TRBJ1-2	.	TGTGCCTGGAGTGATGAGGCCTATGGCTACACCTTC	CAWSDEAYGYTF
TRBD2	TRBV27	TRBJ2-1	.	TGTGCCAGCAGCGACGGGGGGGCCTCCTACAATGAGCAGTTCTTC	CASSDGGASYNEQFF
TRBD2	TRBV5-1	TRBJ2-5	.	TGCGCCAGCAGCCATGGGACTAGCGCCCAAGAGACCCAGTACTTC	CASSHGTSAQETQYF
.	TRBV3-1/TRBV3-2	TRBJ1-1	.	TGTGCCAGCAGCCAAACACGGGGCACTGAAGCTTTCTTT	CASSQTRGTEAFF
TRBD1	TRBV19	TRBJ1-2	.	TGTGCCAGTAGTATAACTGGACAGGCCTATGGCTACACCTTC	CASSITGQAYGYTF
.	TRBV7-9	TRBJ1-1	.	TGTGGCTGTTCGGGGGAGGAGAACACTGAAGCTTTCTTT	CGCSGEENTEAFF
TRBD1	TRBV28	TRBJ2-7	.	TGTGCCATAAATTTACAGGGGTCCTACGAGCAGTACTTC	CAINLQGSYEQYF
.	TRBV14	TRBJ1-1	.	TGTGCCAGCAGCCAAGAGGTCAGGAACACTGAAGCTTTCTTT	CASSQEVRNTEAFF
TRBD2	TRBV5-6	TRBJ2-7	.	TGTGCCAGCAGCTTAGGGCTAGCGGGAGGAGCTTCCTACGAGCAGTACTTC	CASSLGLAGGASYEQYF
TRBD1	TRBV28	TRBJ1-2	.	TGTGCCAGCAGTTTACCCCATGAGGGGGCGTGGGGCTACACCTTC	CASSLPHEGAWGYTF
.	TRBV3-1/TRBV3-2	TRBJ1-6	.	TGTGCCAGCAGCCGCGAATCACAGGTCTATAATTCACCCCTCCACTTT	CASSRESQVYNSPLHF
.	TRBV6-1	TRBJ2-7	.	TGTGCCAGCAGTGAATGGGGGGAAATTGTATTTGTTGAGGCCTACGAGCAGTACTTC	CASSEWGEIVFVEAYEQYF
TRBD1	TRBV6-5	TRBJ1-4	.	TGTGCCAGCAGCTACAGGGGGCCTAATGAAAAACTGTTTTTT	CASSYRGPNEKLFF
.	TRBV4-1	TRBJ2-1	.	TGCGCCAGCAGCCGTGACAGCTCCTACAATGAGCAGTTCTTC	CASSRDSSYNEQFF
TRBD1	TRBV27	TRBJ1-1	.	TGTGCCAGCAGGGACCGGGACAGGGGCGTCACTGAAGCTTTCTTT	CASRDRDRGVTEAFF
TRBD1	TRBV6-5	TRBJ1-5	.	TGTGCCAGCAGTTCCAAGACAGGGGCTCAGCCCCAGCATTTT	CASSSKTGAQPQHF
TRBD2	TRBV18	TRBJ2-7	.	TGTGCCAGCTCGGAACCGGGACTAGCCCGCGGGCAGTACTTC	CASSEPGLARGQYF
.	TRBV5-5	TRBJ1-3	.	TGTGCCAGCAGCTCACGGTGGGGAAACACCATATATTTT	CASSSRWGNTIYF
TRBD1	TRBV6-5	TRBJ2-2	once	TGTGCCATTTCCAGGGGGCAGAACACCGGGGAGCTGTTTTTT	CAISRGQNTGELFF
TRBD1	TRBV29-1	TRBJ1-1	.	TGCAGCGTTGACGGGACAGGGGGCTTTTTGTCTGAAGCTTTCTTT	CSVDGTGGFLSEAFF
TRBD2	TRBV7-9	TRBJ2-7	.	TGTGCCAGCAGCTTTACTAGCGGGAGAGACGAGCAGTACTTC	CASSFTSGRDEQYF
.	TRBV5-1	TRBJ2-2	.	TGCGCCAGCAGCCAGCTGACAGGTAACACCGGGGAGCTGTTTTTT	CASSQLTGNTGELFF
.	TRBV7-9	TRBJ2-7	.	TGTGCCAGCAGCTTAGACGGCGGGATCTCCTACGAGCAGTACTTC	CASSLDGGISYEQYF
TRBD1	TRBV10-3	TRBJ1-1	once	TGTGCCACGGCCGGGACAGGGAACACTGAAGCTTTCTTT	CATAGTGNTEAFF
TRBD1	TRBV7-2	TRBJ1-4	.	TGTGCCAGCAGCTTAACAGGGGGTAATGAAAAACTGTTTTTT	CASSLTGGNEKLFF
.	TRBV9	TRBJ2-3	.	TGTGCCAGCACCCTTGGGACTGGCCCAGATACGCAGTATTTT	CASTLGTGPDTQYF
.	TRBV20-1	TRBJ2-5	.	TGCAGTGGAACGGGAGAAGAGACCCAGTACTTC	CSGTGEETQYF
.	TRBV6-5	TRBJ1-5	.	TGTGCCAGCACCGAGGACTTGACCCAGCATTTT	CASTEDLTQHF
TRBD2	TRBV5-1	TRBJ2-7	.	TGCGCCAGCAGCTTAATACCTAGCGGGCCCTACGAGCAGTACTTC	CASSLIPSGPYEQYF
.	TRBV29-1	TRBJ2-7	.	TGCAGCGTTCTAAACGGCGGGGTTAACTACGAGCAGTACTTC	CSVLNGGVNYEQYF
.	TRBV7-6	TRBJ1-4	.	TGTGCCAGCAGCCAGTGGGGGCGACAGTCTAATGAAAAACTGTTTTTT	CASSQWGRQSNEKLFF
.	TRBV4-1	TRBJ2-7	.	TGCGCCAGCAGCCAAGAAGCGCACTCCTACGAGCAGTACTTC	CASSQEAHSYEQYF
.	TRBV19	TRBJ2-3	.	TGTGCCAGTAGCGATCGGGATACGCAGTATTTT	CASSDRDTQYF